This passage covers 29 T cell receptor beta chains from one sample sequenced in a study of beta chain features in type 1 diabetes. Study-wide results and limits: For Type 1 diabetes patients, all four CD4+ subsets carried TCRB CDR3s that were moderately but significantly shorter.

The study reverse transcribed the entire isolated RNA, so it sequenced expressed TCRB transcripts. Repertoires were generated with immunoSEQ multiplex PCR, while TCRdb's copy carries only in-frame clones and drops some. The table includes a few hundred thousand clones, roughly 25% detected once. These receptors' antigens are unknown. Sequencing input: naive CD4+ T cells from blood. The receptors were sampled from a woman aged 25 to 39 with type 1 diabetes.

The chain employs TRBV5-1 and TRBJ1-2, with 7 bases fitting TRBD1. CDR3 length: 13 residues. CDR1 is SGHRS and CDR2 is YFSETQ in the germline V gene. J gave up 4 bases and V 3 bases, and 3 bases lay outside the gene matches. The CDR3 DNA sequence: TGCGCCAGCAGCTCGGGACAGACCTATGGCTACACCTTC. This sequence encodes CASSSGQTYGYTF.

Only a few counts were recorded for this clone. The chain recombines TRBV2 with TRBJ2-7; D remains unclear. V dropped 4 bases and J dropped 1 base, with 5 bases sitting between them. The CDR3 runs 12 residues. Looked up from germline, CDR1 is SNHLY and CDR2 is FYNNEI. DNA of the CDR3: TGTGCCAGCAGTGGGAGATCCTACGAGCAGTACTTC. Translated, it gives CASSGRSYEQYF.

The chain uses TRBV9 and TRBJ2-3, with 11 positions matching TRBD2. Germline V gives CDR1 SGDLS, CDR2 YYNGEE. The CDR3 is 16 residues long. Unmatched junction bases numbered 5, after V lost 3 bases and J lost 2 bases. The CDR3 reads CASSGTTSGNTDTQYF. CDR3 coding DNA: TGTGCCAGCAGCGGTACGACTAGCGGGAACACAGATACGCAGTATTTT.

The J gene is TRBJ2-7, the V gene TRBV7-9, with TRBD1 matching over 9 bases. Germline CDR1 reads SEHNR; CDR2 reads FQNEAQ (reference sequence). V gave up 3 bases and J gave up 6 bases; unmatched junction bases: 9. The CDR3 contains 15 residues. The CDR3 here is CASSFPGTGLGEQYF. The CDR3 DNA follows: TGTGCCAGCAGCTTCCCTGGGACAGGGTTAGGCGAGCAGTACTTC.

This clone has only a few counts. The V call is TRBV2, the J call TRBJ2-7; D possibly corresponds to TRBD1 (5 bases). Germline CDR1 SNHLY, CDR2 FYNNEI. This CDR3 is 15 amino acids long. Trimming removed 1 base from V and 0 bases from J, with 10 bases in between. CDR3 DNA: TGTGCCAGCAGTGAAGGGACACATAGCTCCTACGAGCAGTACTTC. This codes for CASSEGTHSSYEQYF.

For this clone: One end of the junction is discordant with germline, which a read error may explain. The V and J genes are TRBV20-1 and TRBJ1-1; D gene ambiguous. This CDR3 contains 11 residues. Germline V gene data show CDR1 as DFQATT and CDR2 as SNEGSKA (reference sequence). CDR3 in amino acids: CSAPTDTEAFF. CDR3 nucleotides: TGCAGTGCTCCCACAGACACAGAAGCTTTCTTT.

Comment on this clone: The same CDR3 can be traced to other DNA sequences in this sample. CDR3 residues: CASSLDRGTEAFF. CDR3 nucleotides: TGCGCCAGCAGCTTGGACAGGGGGACTGAAGCTTTCTTT. The chain is built from TRBV5-1 and TRBJ1-1, with 8 bases identical to TRBD1. The CDR3 spans 13 residues. V gave up 0 bases and J gave up 5 bases; unmatched junction bases: 0. In germline, CDR1 is SGHRS, CDR2 YFSETQ. Variable domain in full (rest from reference TRBV5-1 and TRBJ1-1): KAGVTQTPRYLIKTRGQQVTLSCSPISGHRSVSWYQQTPGQGLQFLFEYFSETQRNKGNFPGRFSGRQFSNSRSEMNVSTLELGDSALYLCASSLDRGTEAFFGQGTRLTVV.

This clone was recorded once. J is TRBJ2-2 and V is TRBV7-9; D remains unclear. Germline V gene sequence: CDR1 SEHNR, CDR2 FQNEAQ (reference sequence). This CDR3 comprises 14 residues. Trimming removed 5 bases at V and 5 bases at J, with 12 bases between. The CDR3 loop reads CASSHDRVTGELFF. CDR3 DNA: TGTGCCAGCAGCCACGATCGAGTTACCGGGGAGCTGTTTTTT. The variable domain in full, completed from reference TRBV7-9 and TRBJ2-2, reads DTGVSQNPRHKITKRGQNVTFRCDPISEHNRLYWYRQTLGQGPEFLTYFQNEAQLEKSRLLSDRFSAERPKGSFSTLEIQRTEQGDSAMYLCASSHDRVTGELFFGEGSRLTVL.

This clone was seen a few times. This chain connects TRBV5-4 to TRBJ2-5, with TRBD1 matching over 9 bases. The ends lost 5 bases at V and 3 bases at J; junction bases unmatched: 11. Germline-derived CDR1 and CDR2 are SGHNT and YYREEE (reference sequence). There are 16 residues in the CDR3. CDR3 in DNA: TGTGCCAGCAGACCTCGACAGGGGGAAGGGGAAGAGACCCAGTACTTC. Translating it yields CASRPRQGEGEETQYF.

V and J are TRBV7-9 and TRBJ2-1; 7 positions agree with TRBD2. The germline V gene encodes CDR1 SEHNR and CDR2 FQNEAQ (reference sequence). The V and J ends lost 0 bases and 7 bases, in that order; junction bases with no gene match: 9. CDR3 size: 16 residues. The DNA of the CDR3 is TGTGCCAGCAGCTTAGCGGGCGGGAGAGGTAGTAATGAGCAGTTCTTC. It specifies CASSLAGGRGSNEQFF.

V is TRBV4-1 and J is TRBJ1-2; D unclear. Per the germline V gene, CDR1 is MGHRA and CDR2 is YSYEKL. CDR3 length: 14 amino acids. The germline V and J ends were trimmed by 4 bases and 4 bases, with 13 bases remaining between them. For the CDR3, the DNA is TGCGCCAGCAGCCGGCAGGATGCGAGCTATGGCTACACCTTC. Translating gives CASSRQDASYGYTF.

The chain employs TRBV5-4 and TRBJ2-1; 10 bases are a match to TRBD2. V lost 4 bases to trimming and J lost 6 bases; unmatched junction nucleotides: 7. CDR1 is SGHNT and CDR2 is YYREEE in the germline V gene (reference sequence). The CDR3 has 15 amino acids. The CDR3 sequence is CASSPGSGRANEQFF. CDR3 nucleotides: TGTGCCAGCAGCCCCGGGAGCGGGAGGGCCAATGAGCAGTTCTTC.

This clone was detected only a few times. The genes are TRBV7-8 and TRBJ2-5, with 9 bases fitting TRBD2. This CDR3 is built from 16 residues. The germline V gene encodes CDR1 SGHVS and CDR2 FQNEAQ. The junction had 10 bases not matched to a gene; V was cut back by 1 base and J by 7 bases. The CDR3 region has the DNA TGTGCCAGCAGCTTAGTGGGGACTAGCTTTTCTGGGACCCAGTACTTC. Its protein is CASSLVGTSFSGTQYF.

This clone was seen more than once but under ten times. The chain couples TRBV19 to TRBJ2-7, with 10 nucleotides matching TRBD2. Germline assignment: CDR1 LNHDA and CDR2 SQIVND (reference sequence). J gave up 5 bases and V 7 bases, and 17 bases lay outside the gene matches. CDR3 length: 17 residues. The CDR3 here is CASTPSGGSGRAHEQYF. CDR3 nucleotides: TGTGCCAGTACCCCTTCCGGAGGAAGCGGGAGGGCCCACGAGCAGTACTTC.

J is TRBJ2-1 and V is TRBV7-3; 7 bases map to TRBD2. The CDR3 consists of 17 residues. V gave up 2 bases and J gave up 9 bases; unmatched junction bases: 16. CDR1 is SGHTA, CDR2 FQGTGA, per germline. CDR3: CASSLWAGSVGGSEQFF. CDR3 DNA: TGTGCCAGCAGCTTATGGGCCGGGAGTGTGGGAGGGAGTGAGCAGTTCTTC.

This clone came up a few times. This sequence joins TRBV29-1 and TRBJ2-5, with 8 bases lining up with TRBD2. Trimming took 4 bases from V and 9 from J; bases not matched to a gene: 19. The CDR3 runs 16 residues. The V gene's germline CDR1 is SQVTM and CDR2 ANQGSEA. The CDR3 sequence is CSVGLGLAGHSRAQYF. Written as DNA, the CDR3 is TGCAGCGTTGGGCTAGGACTAGCAGGACATTCAAGGGCCCAGTACTTC.

This clone was seen more than once but under ten times. The V and J genes are TRBV4-2 and TRBJ1-2, with D unclear. This CDR3 contains 13 residues. Looked up from germline, CDR1 is LGHNA and CDR2 is YNFKEQ. Trimming stripped 6 bases from V and 0 bases from J, with 8 bases between. The CDR3 bases are TGTGCCAGCAGACTCGGGACTAACTATGGCTACACCTTC. This encodes CASRLGTNYGYTF.

The genes are TRBV30 and TRBJ2-1; maybe TRBD2 (5 bases). The CDR3 is 17 amino acids. Germline V CDR1 and CDR2: GTSNPN, SVGIG (reference sequence). V shed 4 bases and J shed 5 bases, with 24 bases lying between them. CDR3 protein: CAWKRILRIREDNEQFF. The DNA of the CDR3 is TGTGCCTGGAAGAGGATTCTTCGAATCCGGGAAGACAATGAGCAGTTCTTC.

The V call is TRBV30, the J call TRBJ2-2, with 12 bases lining up with TRBD2. Losses at the gene ends were 3 bases for V and 6 bases for J; bases not matched to a gene: 8. The germline gives CDR1 GTSNPN, CDR2 SVGIG (reference sequence). The CDR3 loop spans 16 amino acids. This CDR3 is CAWRKELAGGAGELFF. CDR3 coding DNA: TGTGCCTGGAGAAAGGAGCTAGCGGGAGGGGCCGGGGAGCTGTTTTTT.

This rearrangement joins TRBV2 to TRBJ1-1; a weak D match, TRBD1 (5 bases). The CDR3 is 16 amino acids. The ends were cut back, 8 bases at V and 0 bases at J, with 19 bases in the middle. CDR1 is SNHLY, CDR2 FYNNEI, per germline. Here the CDR3 DNA reads TGTGCCAGCCATCGGGGGGATATCGTAGTGAACACTGAAGCTTTCTTT. Translated, it gives CASHRGDIVVNTEAFF.

This clone was recorded a few times. The J gene is TRBJ2-3, the V gene TRBV29-1; D is perhaps TRBD1 (6 bases). The CDR3 has 15 amino acids. V dropped 0 bases and J dropped 4 bases, with 14 bases sitting between them. Germline CDR1 is SQVTM and CDR2 is ANQGSEA. CDR3 amino acids: CSVEDRDNWADTQYF. In nucleotides, the CDR3 is TGCAGCGTTGAAGATCGGGACAATTGGGCAGATACGCAGTATTTT.

The CDR3 region has the DNA TGTGCCAGCAGTGCCAGGACAGAGTATCGCTACAATGAGCAGTTCTTC. Protein sequence: CASSARTEYRYNEQFF. V is TRBV6-1 and J is TRBJ2-1; tentatively, D is TRBD1 (6 bases). CDR3 length: 16 amino acids. Looked up from germline, CDR1 is MNHNS and CDR2 is SASEGT. Between the trimmed V and J ends, which lost 4 bases and 3 bases, there was a span of 16 bases.

The sample holds a few counts of this clone. V usage is TRBV2 and J usage is TRBJ2-3, with 10 nucleotides matching TRBD2. Germline V gene lookup returns CDR1 SNHLY and CDR2 FYNNEI. The junction had 4 bases not matched to a gene; V was cut back by 6 bases and J by 4 bases. The CDR3 is 14 residues long. The chain's CDR3 is CASRLAGAADTQYF. Written as DNA, the CDR3 is TGTGCCAGCAGGCTAGCGGGAGCGGCAGATACGCAGTATTTT.

V gene TRBV30 combines with J gene TRBJ1-1; 9 bases align to TRBD1. Germline V gene data show CDR1 as GTSNPN and CDR2 as SVGIG (reference sequence). J was trimmed by 3 bases and V by 4 bases; bases with no gene match: 12. This CDR3 is built from 16 residues. Here the CDR3 DNA reads TGTGCCTGGACAGGGGATACAGGGGGCTGGTACACTGAAGCTTTCTTT. It codes for CAWTGDTGGWYTEAFF.

This chain joins TRBV19 and TRBJ2-1; the D is unclear. Germline V gene lookup returns CDR1 LNHDA and CDR2 SQIVND (reference sequence). V was shortened by 6 bases and J by 0 bases, with 12 bases between the two germline ends. The CDR3 consists of 15 residues. CDR3 coding DNA: TGTGCCAGTAGAGAGGCAGAGAGCTCCTACAATGAGCAGTTCTTC. Its translation: CASREAESSYNEQFF.

The genes are TRBV7-9 and TRBJ2-5; D not resolved. The germline gives CDR1 SEHNR, CDR2 FQNEAQ (reference sequence). The CDR3 consists of 14 residues. Trimming pared 1 base from V and 1 base from J, leaving 7 bases between. The CDR3 loop reads CASSLGSVQETQYF. In DNA form, the CDR3 reads TGTGCCAGCAGCTTAGGATCGGTCCAAGAGACCCAGTACTTC.

There are a few counts of this clone. The chain joins TRBV6-6 to TRBJ1-1; D is unclear. The V end lost 6 bases, the J end lost 1 base, and 6 bases lay between the germline ends. This CDR3 is built from 12 residues. Germline-derived CDR1 and CDR2 are MNHNY and SVGAGI (reference sequence). This CDR3 reads CASRNRNTEAFF. CDR3 nucleotides: TGTGCCAGCAGAAACAGGAACACTGAAGCTTTCTTT.

This clone was seen only a few times. The chain links TRBV30 to TRBJ2-7; D call uncertain. The CDR3 totals 14 residues. Trimming removed 3 bases at V and 0 bases at J, with 12 bases between. CDR1 is GTSNPN and CDR2 is SVGIG in the germline V gene (reference sequence). The CDR3 region has the DNA TGTGCCTGGAGCCATCGACTCGTCTCCTACGAGCAGTACTTC. It translates to CAWSHRLVSYEQYF.

The chain links TRBV7-9 to TRBJ2-7; D may be TRBD1 (6 bases). There are 15 residues in the CDR3. Between the trimmed V and J ends, which lost 5 bases and 3 bases, there was a span of 17 bases. CDR1 SEHNR and CDR2 FQNEAQ come from the germline V gene (reference sequence). The CDR3 protein is CASSIQSGQNYEQYF. CDR3 nucleotide sequence: TGTGCCAGCAGCATACAGTCTGGACAGAACTACGAGCAGTACTTC.